Following are 32 T cell receptor beta chains from one sample sequenced in a study of early stage breast cancer tumors. Repertoires were generated with immunoSEQ multiplex PCR, while TCRdb's copy carries only in-frame clones and drops some. The sample has roughly 30,000 clones, approximately 85% seen once. Sequencing was done on a sample of blood. Receptor source: a person aged 45-60 years with breast cancer.

This clone was detected once. The J gene is TRBJ2-1, the V gene TRBV6-5; 8 bases line up with TRBD2. Losses at the gene ends were 4 bases for V and 6 bases for J; bases not matched to a gene: 8. The CDR3 consists of 15 residues. From germline, CDR1 is MNHEY and CDR2 SVGAGI. The CDR3 loop reads CASSFGLASGNEQFF. DNA for the CDR3: TGTGCCAGCAGTTTCGGACTAGCATCGGGCAATGAGCAGTTCTTC.

This sequence joins TRBV5-4 and TRBJ2-3; D is unresolved. Germline assignment: CDR1 SGHNT and CDR2 YYREEE (reference sequence). This CDR3 spans 12 amino acids. Between the trimmed V and J ends, which lost 4 bases and 2 bases, there was a span of 5 bases. CDR3 region: CASSETTDTQYF. In DNA form, the CDR3 reads TGTGCCAGCAGCGAGACCACAGATACGCAGTATTTT.

The rearrangement links TRBV29-1 to TRBJ2-5; D might be TRBD1 or TRBD2, each matching 6 bases. The CDR3 totals 14 residues. CDR1 is SQVTM, CDR2 ANQGSEA, per germline. V was trimmed by 6 bases and J by 5 bases, leaving 19 bases between them. CDR3 sequence reads: CSVRKGVGGETQYF. The CDR3 DNA follows: TGCAGCGTACGGAAGGGGGTAGGGGGGGAGACCCAGTACTTC.

This clone was recorded only once. The rearrangement links TRBV5-1 to TRBJ2-7; D is undetermined. Trimming took off 4 bases at V and 5 bases at J, with 10 bases between the two ends. CDR1 and CDR2 from the germline V gene are SGHRS and YFSETQ. The CDR3 has 12 residues. The CDR3 nucleotides read TGCGCCAGCAGCCTCCTTGAGGACGAGCAGTACTTC. This encodes CASSLLEDEQYF.

This clone was detected once. V gene TRBV27 combines with J gene TRBJ2-2; D possibly corresponds to TRBD2 (5 bases). Germline CDR1 MNHEY, CDR2 SMNVEV (reference sequence). CDR3 length equals 14 residues. V was clipped by 1 base and J by 7 bases, with 10 bases between them. The CDR3 nucleotides read TGTGCCAGCAGTTTATACGGGGAAGGCGGGGAGCTGTTTTTT. This translates into CASSLYGEGGELFF.

The chain has TRBV6-4 and TRBJ2-4; perhaps TRBD1 as D (5 bases). This CDR3 contains 13 residues. V lost 4 bases to trimming and J lost 11 bases, with 15 bases between them. Germline loops: CDR1 MRHNA, CDR2 SNTAGT. The CDR3 protein is CASSVVARGFQYF. The CDR3 DNA reads TGTGCCAGCAGTGTTGTAGCAAGGGGCTTTCAGTACTTC.

This clone showed up just once. The chain has TRBV28 and TRBJ2-7, with D possibly being TRBD1 or TRBD2 (5 bases each). The CDR3 covers 14 residues. The germline V and J ends were trimmed by 2 bases and 3 bases, with 11 bases remaining between them. Germline CDR1 MDHEN, CDR2 SYDVKM. DNA of the CDR3: TGTGCCAGCAGTTTACAGGGAGCTATCTACGAGCAGTACTTC. Its protein is CASSLQGAIYEQYF.

V is TRBV28 and J is TRBJ2-5; TRBD2 matches at 12 bases. The ends lost 4 bases at V and 2 bases at J; junction bases unmatched: 5. CDR1 is MDHEN, CDR2 SYDVKM, per germline. The length of the CDR3 is 16 residues. The CDR3 spells CASSSWTSGDQETQYF. The CDR3, as DNA: TGTGCCAGCAGTTCTTGGACTAGCGGGGATCAAGAGACCCAGTACTTC.

V and J are TRBV7-2 and TRBJ1-1, with D uncertain. The CDR3 spans 14 residues. The germline V gene encodes CDR1 SGHTA and CDR2 FQGNSA. Trimming took 2 bases from V and 4 from J, leaving 11 bases between them. DNA for the CDR3: TGTGCCAGCAGCTTATCTTCCGGGGTCACTGAAGCTTTCTTT. Translated: CASSLSSGVTEAFF. The whole variable domain, filled in from reference TRBV7-2 and TRBJ1-1, reads GAGVSQSPSNKVTEKGKDVELRCDPISGHTALYWYRQSLGQGLEFLIYFQGNSAPDKSGLPSDRFSAERTGGSVSTLTIQRTQQEDSAVYLCASSLSSGVTEAFFGQGTRLTVV.

The chain is built from TRBV7-2 and TRBJ2-1; 8 bases are a match to TRBD1. V lost 3 bases and J lost 15; bases outside the gene matches: 4. The CDR3 covers 11 residues. The germline V gene encodes CDR1 SGHTA and CDR2 FQGNSA. CDR3 region: CASSFGQGLFF. CDR3 bases: TGTGCCAGCAGCTTCGGACAGGGTTTGTTCTTC.

In its sample, this clone was seen once. V and J are TRBV7-2 and TRBJ1-1; D uncertain. This CDR3 is built from 11 residues. Per germline, CDR1 SGHTA and CDR2 FQGNSA. Trimming left V 7 bases short and J 1 base short, with 4 bases between. The CDR3 spells CASNRNTEAFF. The CDR3 DNA sequence: TGTGCCAGCAATAGGAACACTGAAGCTTTCTTT.

V usage is TRBV7-9 and J usage is TRBJ2-3, with TRBD1 matching 7 bases. Germline V CDR1 and CDR2: SEHNR, FQNEAQ (reference sequence). This CDR3 comprises 17 residues. The trim removed 5 bases at V and 0 bases at J, leaving 11 bases unmatched. The CDR3: CASSRDPGQTSTDTQYF. The CDR3 DNA is TGTGCCAGCAGCCGGGACCCGGGACAGACTAGCACAGATACGCAGTATTTT.

Only a few counts were recorded for this clone. The CDR3 here is CASSLDGNYEQYF. The CDR3 region has the DNA TGTGCCAGCAGCTTGGACGGGAACTACGAGCAGTACTTC. The chain is built from TRBV5-4 and TRBJ2-7, with TRBD2 as a possible D gene (5 bases). This CDR3 contains 13 residues. V was pared by 0 bases and J by 3 bases, with 7 bases between. Germline lookup yields CDR1 SGHNT and CDR2 YYREEE (reference sequence).

This rearrangement joins TRBV2 to TRBJ2-5; 9 bases are a match to TRBD1. The germline V gene encodes CDR1 SNHLY and CDR2 FYNNEI. CDR3 length equals 15 residues. Germline trimming cut 8 bases from V and 1 base from J; bases unmatched to any gene: 8. The DNA of the CDR3 is TGTGCCAGCCGAGATGACAGGGGGTCCCAAGAGACCCAGTACTTC. Encoded protein: CASRDDRGSQETQYF.

By share of the sample, this clone is medium-sized. DNA for the CDR3: TGTGCCAGCAGTGAGTCAATTGTCCACGAGCAGTACTTC. Residues: CASSESIVHEQYF. This chain uses TRBV2 with TRBJ2-7; no firm D call. The V and J ends lost 3 bases and 5 bases respectively, with 11 bases between them. The germline V gene has CDR1 SNHLY and CDR2 FYNNEI. The CDR3 extends over 13 amino acids.

V is TRBV9 and J is TRBJ1-1, with 7 positions matching TRBD1. This CDR3 region has 17 residues. V shed 5 bases and J 0 bases; nucleotides not matched to a gene: 13. From germline, CDR1 is SGDLS and CDR2 YYNGEE. The CDR3 DNA is TGTGCCAGCAGTCTTCCCTCGGACAGGACAATGAACACTGAAGCTTTCTTT. Its protein is CASSLPSDRTMNTEAFF. The variable domain in full, with the rest retrieved from reference TRBV9 and TRBJ1-1, is DSGVTQTPKHLITATGQRVTLRCSPRSGDLSVYWYQQSLDQGLQFLIQYYNGEERAKGNILERFSAQQFPDLHSELNLSSLELGDSALYFCASSLPSDRTMNTEAFFGQGTRLTVV.

CDR3 sequence (DNA): TGTGCCTGGAGAATTCAAGACAGGTACGAGCAGTACTTC. It codes for CAWRIQDRYEQYF. The chain combines TRBV30 with TRBJ2-7; D possibly corresponds to TRBD1 (6 bases). CDR1 and CDR2 (germline): GTSNPN, SVGIG (reference sequence). The CDR3 is 13 residues long. Trimming took off 3 bases at V and 4 bases at J, with 13 bases between the two ends.

This clone has a handful of counts. This chain joins TRBV11-2 and TRBJ1-6; D gene uncertain. Trimming took 5 bases from V and 0 from J, leaving 8 bases between them. Germline V gene lookup returns CDR1 SGHAT and CDR2 FQNNGV. The CDR3 length is 15 residues. CDR3 nucleotides: TGTGCCAGCAGCCCAGCCCCCTCCTATAATTCACCCCTCCACTTT. Protein product: CASSPAPSYNSPLHF.

The chain carries TRBV15 and TRBJ1-5; the D is unclear. The V and J ends lost 5 bases and 3 bases respectively, with 8 bases between them. The CDR3 loop spans 13 amino acids. Per the germline V gene, CDR1 is LNHNV and CDR2 is YYDKDF (reference sequence). The CDR3 sequence is CATSARINQPQHF. DNA of the CDR3: TGTGCCACCAGCGCGCGAATCAATCAGCCCCAGCATTTT.

This clone has just a few counts. The rearrangement uses TRBV5-6 and TRBJ1-2; 9 bases align to TRBD1. Germline V gene data show CDR1 as SGHDT and CDR2 as YYEEEE. Losses at the gene ends were 2 bases for V and 7 bases for J; bases not matched to a gene: 6. This CDR3 spans 14 amino acids. CDR3 coding DNA: TGTGCCAGCAGCTTAGGACAGGGGCGGTGTGGCTACACCTTC. Translated: CASSLGQGRCGYTF.

This rearrangement joins TRBV7-9 to TRBJ2-3, with 11 bases lining up with TRBD2. The CDR3 is made up of 16 amino acids. Trimming removed 8 bases from V and 5 bases from J; junction bases left unmatched: 12. Germline V lookup: CDR1 SEHNR, CDR2 FQNEAQ (reference sequence). DNA for the CDR3: TGTGCCAGCGGACCCTATAGCGGGAGGGAGGGAGATACGCAGTATTTT. The encoded protein is CASGPYSGREGDTQYF.

A single count supports this clone. This chain connects TRBV5-5 to TRBJ1-2, with D maybe TRBD1 (5 bases). V was shortened by 0 bases and J by 8 bases, with 17 bases between the two germline ends. The CDR3 runs to 15 residues. Per the germline V gene, CDR1 is SGHKS and CDR2 is YYEKEE (reference sequence). The CDR3, as DNA: TGTGCCAGCAGCTTGGACATGGCAGGGTTCGAAGGCTACACCTTC. Protein product: CASSLDMAGFEGYTF.

The count of this clone is one. The chain links TRBV2 to TRBJ2-6; D gene ambiguous. The CDR3 length is 15 residues. Trimming left V 4 bases short and J 2 bases short, with 9 bases between. The germline V gene has CDR1 SNHLY and CDR2 FYNNEI. CDR3 amino acids: CASSVISAGANVLTF. CDR3 DNA: TGTGCCAGCAGTGTGATTAGTGCTGGGGCCAACGTCCTGACTTTC.

The chain combines TRBV28 with TRBJ2-7; D remains ambiguous. Trimming took 7 bases from V and 3 from J, leaving 10 bases between them. This CDR3 spans 12 amino acids. Germline assignment: CDR1 MDHEN and CDR2 SYDVKM. This CDR3 is CASMGSFYEQYF. The CDR3 DNA reads as TGTGCCAGCATGGGGTCCTTCTACGAGCAGTACTTC. The full variable domain, with the rest looked up from reference TRBV28 and TRBJ2-7, is DVKVTQSSRYLVKRTGEKVFLECVQDMDHENMFWYRQDPGLGLRLIYFSYDVKMKEKGDIPEGYSVSREKKERFSLILESASTNQTSMYLCASMGSFYEQYFGPGTRLTVT.

The chain joins TRBV2 to TRBJ2-7; 8 nucleotides align to TRBD2. The junction had 11 bases not matched to a gene; V was cut back by 0 bases and J by 4 bases. This CDR3 comprises 17 residues. Germline V CDR1 and CDR2: SNHLY, FYNNEI. Here the CDR3 reads CASSEAWGSGNLYEQYF. The CDR3 coding sequence is TGTGCCAGCAGTGAAGCGTGGGGTAGCGGGAACTTGTACGAGCAGTACTTC. Looking up the rest from reference TRBV2 and TRBJ2-7 gives the full variable domain: EPEVTQTPSHQVTQMGQEVILRCVPISNHLYFYWYRQILGQKVEFLVSFYNNEISEKSEIFDDQFSVERPDGSNFTLKIRSTKLEDSAMYFCASSEAWGSGNLYEQYFGPGTRLTVT.

This chain links TRBV13 with TRBJ2-5; D might be TRBD1 or TRBD2, each matching 5 bases. The CDR3 contains 15 residues. The V end was cut by 5 bases, the J end by 1 base, with 14 bases between. In germline, CDR1 is PRHDT, CDR2 FYEKMQ (reference sequence). CDR3 DNA: TGTGCCAGCAGCCGAGGGGCGGAGGCCCAAGAGACCCAGTACTTC. Translated, it gives CASSRGAEAQETQYF. The full variable domain, its missing parts supplied by reference TRBV13 and TRBJ2-5, is AAGVIQSPRHLIKEKRETATLKCYPIPRHDTVYWYQQGPGQDPQFLISFYEKMQSDKGSIPDRFSAQQFSDYHSELNMSSLELGDSALYFCASSRGAEAQETQYFGPGTRLLVL.

The chain links TRBV30 to TRBJ2-2, with 7 positions matching TRBD2. The J segment lost 6 bases and the V segment lost 0 bases, leaving 10 bases of the junction unmatched. Germline V gene lookup returns CDR1 GTSNPN and CDR2 SVGIG (reference sequence). This CDR3 has 16 amino acids. In nucleotides, the CDR3 is TGTGCCTGGAGTGTATTGGGCGGGAGTACCCCCGGGGAGCTGTTTTTT. It is translated as CAWSVLGGSTPGELFF.

This clone was detected a few times. This chain links TRBV9 with TRBJ1-2, with no clear D. The V gene lost 4 bases and the J gene lost 2 bases, with 9 bases spanning the gap. The CDR3 contains 13 residues. Germline loops: CDR1 SGDLS, CDR2 YYNGEE. The CDR3 nucleotides are TGTGCCAGCAGCTTACAAGCGAACTATGGCTACACCTTC. Translating gives CASSLQANYGYTF.

Notes on this clone: The same CDR3 arises from other DNA sequences in this sample as well. CDR3 in DNA: TGCGCCAGCTCTGAAGAGGGACAGGGAGGGGGTTACGAGCAGTACTTC. Protein sequence: CASSEEGQGGGYEQYF. The rearrangement links TRBV5-1 to TRBJ2-7; 9 bases align to TRBD1. Germline trimming cut 7 bases from V and 4 bases from J; bases unmatched to any gene: 15. Per germline, CDR1 SGHRS and CDR2 YFSETQ. The CDR3 spans 16 residues.

This clone has only one observation. At one end the junction does not follow the germline gene, possibly because of a read error. The CDR3 DNA is TGTGCCGGCAGCTTAGATGTGGCGGGCGGCGAGCAGTACTTC. As protein: CAGSLDVAGGEQYF. The chain joins TRBV7-9 to TRBJ2-7, with a possible D match to TRBD2 (5 bases). The CDR3 is 14 amino acids. CDR1 and CDR2 (germline): SEHNR, FQNEAQ (reference sequence).

This chain links TRBV5-1 with TRBJ1-5; D not certain. V lost 2 bases and J lost 0, with 12 bases in between. The CDR3 runs 16 residues. The germline V gene has CDR1 SGHRS and CDR2 YFSETQ. CDR3 in DNA: TGCGCCAGCAGCTTTAAGTCACTTCATAGCAATCAGCCCCAGCATTTT. Its protein product is CASSFKSLHSNQPQHF.

V and J are TRBV7-9 and TRBJ2-7; D perhaps matches TRBD1 (6 bases). The V end lost 2 bases, the J end lost 5 bases, and 16 bases lay between the germline ends. The CDR3 sequence is 15 residues long. Germline CDR1 SEHNR, CDR2 FQNEAQ (reference sequence). The CDR3 coding sequence is TGTGCCAGCAGCTTATCAACAGGGAGAGGGAACGAGCAGTACTTC. It specifies CASSLSTGRGNEQYF.